The present entry profiles one T cell receptor (beta chain) with its context. Its antigen is unknown. The germline gives CDR1 LNHDA, CDR2 SQIVND (reference sequence). The CDR3 has 15 amino acids. J lost 2 bases, V lost 10 bases, and 9 bases had no gene match. Profiling relied on immunoSEQ multiplex PCR, and the TCRdb table lists in-frame clones only, not all of them. Among over 7,500 clones, about 80% were seen once, and the ten largest hold 25%. The data derive from a study of T cell repertoires in ileal Crohn's disease. Overall study context: About half of patients got postoperative therapy: about ten thiopurines, around 20 anti-TNF. The study's findings and limits: High-frequency clones were more common in sorted CD8 than CD4 cells. Every patient over 26.8% clonality showed endoscopic recurrence.

This receptor was taken from an adult with Crohn's disease. Input material: ileal tissue. J is TRBJ1-3 and V is TRBV19; 9 nucleotides line up with TRBD1. As DNA, the CDR3 is TGTGCCATCTCAAAAGGGACAGGGACTGGAAACACCATATATTTT. Translation: CAISKGTGTGNTIYF.